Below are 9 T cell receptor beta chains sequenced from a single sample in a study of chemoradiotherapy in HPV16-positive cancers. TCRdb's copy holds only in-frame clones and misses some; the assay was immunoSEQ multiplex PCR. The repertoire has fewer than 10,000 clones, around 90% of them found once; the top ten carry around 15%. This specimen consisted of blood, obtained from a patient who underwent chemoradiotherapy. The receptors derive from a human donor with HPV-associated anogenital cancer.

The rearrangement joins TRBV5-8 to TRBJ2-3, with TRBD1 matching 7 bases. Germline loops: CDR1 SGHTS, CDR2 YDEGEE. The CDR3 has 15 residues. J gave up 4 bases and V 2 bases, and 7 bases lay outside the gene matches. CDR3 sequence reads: CASSLLTGLADTQYF. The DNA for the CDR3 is TGTGCCAGCAGCTTACTGACAGGGTTGGCAGATACGCAGTATTTT. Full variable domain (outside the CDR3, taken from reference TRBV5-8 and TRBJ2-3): EAGVTQSPTHLIKTRGQQATLRCSPISGHTSVYWYQQALGLGLQFLLWYDEGEERNRGNFPPRFSGRQFPNYSSELNVNALELEDSALYLCASSLLTGLADTQYFGPGTRLTVL.

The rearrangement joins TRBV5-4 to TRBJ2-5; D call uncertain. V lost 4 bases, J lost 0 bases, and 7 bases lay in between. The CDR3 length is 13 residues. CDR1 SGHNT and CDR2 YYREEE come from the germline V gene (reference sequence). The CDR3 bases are TGTGCCAGCAGCGTTGACAACCAAGAGACCCAGTACTTC. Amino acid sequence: CASSVDNQETQYF.

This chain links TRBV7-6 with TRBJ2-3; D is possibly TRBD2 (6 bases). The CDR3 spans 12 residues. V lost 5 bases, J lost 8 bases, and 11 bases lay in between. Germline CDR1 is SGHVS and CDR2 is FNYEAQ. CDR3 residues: CASSPDGSTQYF. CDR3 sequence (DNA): TGTGCCAGCAGCCCGGACGGGAGTACGCAGTATTTT.

CDR3 residues: CASSQQGFQNNSPLHF. CDR3 DNA sequence: TGTGCCAGCTCACAACAGGGTTTTCAGAATAATTCACCCCTCCACTTT. The chain recombines TRBV18 with TRBJ1-6, with a tentative D call TRBD1 (6 bases). CDR3 length: 16 residues. Trimming left V 4 bases short and J 5 bases short, with 15 bases between. Germline V gives CDR1 KGHSH, CDR2 LQKENI.

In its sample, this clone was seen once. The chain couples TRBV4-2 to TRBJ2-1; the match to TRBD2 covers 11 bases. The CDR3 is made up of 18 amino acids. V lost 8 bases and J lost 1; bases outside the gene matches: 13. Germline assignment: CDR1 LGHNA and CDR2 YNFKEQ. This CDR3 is CASSQLAGGGGSYNEQFF. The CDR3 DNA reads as TGTGCCAGCTCCCAGCTAGCGGGGGGAGGTGGGTCCTACAATGAGCAGTTCTTC.

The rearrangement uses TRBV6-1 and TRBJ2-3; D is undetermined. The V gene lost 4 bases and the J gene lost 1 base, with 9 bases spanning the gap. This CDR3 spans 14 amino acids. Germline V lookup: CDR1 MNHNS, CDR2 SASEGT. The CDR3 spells CASSVELRTDTQYF. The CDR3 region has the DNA TGTGCCAGCAGTGTTGAACTTCGCACAGATACGCAGTATTTT.

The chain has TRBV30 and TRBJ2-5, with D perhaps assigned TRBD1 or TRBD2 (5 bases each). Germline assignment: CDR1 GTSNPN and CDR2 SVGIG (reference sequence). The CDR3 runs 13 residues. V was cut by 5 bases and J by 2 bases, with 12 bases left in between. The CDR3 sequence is CAWEGQVQETQYF. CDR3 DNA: TGTGCCTGGGAGGGGCAGGTGCAAGAGACCCAGTACTTC.

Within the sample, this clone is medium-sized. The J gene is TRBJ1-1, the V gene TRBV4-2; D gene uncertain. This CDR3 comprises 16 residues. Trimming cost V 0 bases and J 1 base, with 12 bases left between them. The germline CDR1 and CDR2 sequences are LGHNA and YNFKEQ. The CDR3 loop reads CASSQDPNQENTEAFF. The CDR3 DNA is TGTGCCAGCAGCCAAGATCCAAACCAGGAGAACACTGAAGCTTTCTTT.

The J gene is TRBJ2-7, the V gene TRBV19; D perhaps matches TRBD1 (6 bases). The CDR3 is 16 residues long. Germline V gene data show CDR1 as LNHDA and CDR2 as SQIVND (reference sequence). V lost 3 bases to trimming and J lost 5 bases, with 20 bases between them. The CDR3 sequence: CASSIAITGKGHEQYF. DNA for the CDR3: TGTGCCAGTAGTATTGCAATTACAGGGAAAGGCCACGAGCAGTACTTC.